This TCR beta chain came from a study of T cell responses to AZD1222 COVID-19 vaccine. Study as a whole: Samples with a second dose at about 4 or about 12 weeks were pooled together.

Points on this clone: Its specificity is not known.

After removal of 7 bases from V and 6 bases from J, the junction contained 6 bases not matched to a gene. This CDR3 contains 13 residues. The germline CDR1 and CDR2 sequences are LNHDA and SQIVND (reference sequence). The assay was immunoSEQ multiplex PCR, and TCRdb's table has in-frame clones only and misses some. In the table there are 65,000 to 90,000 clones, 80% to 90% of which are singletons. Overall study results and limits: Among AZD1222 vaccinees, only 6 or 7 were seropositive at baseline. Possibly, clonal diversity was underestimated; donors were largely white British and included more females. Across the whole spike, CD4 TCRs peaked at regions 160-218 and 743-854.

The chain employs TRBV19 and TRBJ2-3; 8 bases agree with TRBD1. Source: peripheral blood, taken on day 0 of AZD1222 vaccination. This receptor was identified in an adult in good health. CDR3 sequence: CASTIRGQDTQYF. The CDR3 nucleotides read TGTGCCAGTACCATCAGGGGGCAGGATACGCAGTATTTT. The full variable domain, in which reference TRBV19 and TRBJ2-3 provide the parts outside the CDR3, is DGGITQSPKYLFRKEGQNVTLSCEQNLNHDAMYWYRQDPGQGLRLIYYSQIVNDFQKGDIAEGYSVSREKKESFPLTVTSAQKNPTAFYLCASTIRGQDTQYFGPGTRLTVL.